The present TCR beta chain was sequenced within a study of Ad26.COV2.S vaccination and SARS-CoV-2 variants. Study summary: Intramuscular Ad26.COV2.S doses were given once or twice, 56 days apart. Points from the study as a whole: Vaccinated and placebo-treated recipients had similar non-spike TCR breadth.

Treatment indicated: some 20 received Ad26.COV2.S at low or high dose, single or two shots; 5 received placebo; per-sample allocation not given. Sample collection was performed on day 63 after the first vaccine or placebo injection. The administered vaccine (an Ad26 vector) expressed Wuhan-strain SARS-CoV-2 spike. Clones were read by immunoSEQ multiplex PCR, and TCRdb kept only the in-frame ones, dropping some. The sample lists some 450,000 clones; 90% were seen once. Worth noting for this clone: Its antigen is unidentified.

This CDR3 spans 18 amino acids. CDR1 and CDR2 (germline): SGHRS, YFSETQ. Losses at the gene ends were 0 bases for V and 1 base for J; bases not matched to a gene: 6. The chain is built from TRBV5-1 and TRBJ1-3, with 11 bases fitting TRBD1. This clonotype was sampled from a person aged 18 to 59 who received the Ad26.COV2.S COVID-19 vaccine or a placebo. The input for sequencing was peripheral blood, taken in a trial of Ad26.COV2.S vaccine versus placebo. CDR3 nucleotides: TGCGCCAGCAGCTTGGCCCTAGGACAGGGGGCATCTGGAAACACCATATATTTT. This translates into CASSLALGQGASGNTIYF.